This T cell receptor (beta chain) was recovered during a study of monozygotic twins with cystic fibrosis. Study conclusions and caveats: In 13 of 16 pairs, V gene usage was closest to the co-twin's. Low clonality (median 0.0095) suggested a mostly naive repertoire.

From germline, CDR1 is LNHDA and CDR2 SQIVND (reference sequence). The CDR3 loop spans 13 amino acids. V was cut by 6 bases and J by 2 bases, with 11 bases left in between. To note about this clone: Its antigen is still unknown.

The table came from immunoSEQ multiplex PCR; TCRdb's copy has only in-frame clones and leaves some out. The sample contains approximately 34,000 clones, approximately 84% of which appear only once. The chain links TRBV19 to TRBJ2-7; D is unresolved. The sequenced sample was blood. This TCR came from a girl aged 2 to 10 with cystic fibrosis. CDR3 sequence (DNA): TGTGCCAGTAGCCCTTCCCAGCCCTACGAGCAGTACTTC. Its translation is CASSPSQPYEQYF.